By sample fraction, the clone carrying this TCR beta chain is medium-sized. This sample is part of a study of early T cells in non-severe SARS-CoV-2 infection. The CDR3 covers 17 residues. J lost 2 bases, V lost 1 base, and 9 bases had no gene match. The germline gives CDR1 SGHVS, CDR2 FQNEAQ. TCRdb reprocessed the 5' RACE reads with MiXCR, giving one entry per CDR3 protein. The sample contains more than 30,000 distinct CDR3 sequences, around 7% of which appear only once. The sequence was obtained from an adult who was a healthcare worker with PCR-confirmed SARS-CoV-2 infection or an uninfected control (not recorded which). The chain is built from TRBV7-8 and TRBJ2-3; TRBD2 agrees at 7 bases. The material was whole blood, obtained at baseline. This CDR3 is CASSLGASGESTDTQYF. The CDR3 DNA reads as TGTGCCAGCAGCTTAGGGGCTAGCGGAGAATCCACAGATACGCAGTATTTT.